This TCR beta chain was obtained from a study of beta chain features in type 1 diabetes. Study-wide findings and caveats: People with Type 1 diabetes carried modestly yet significantly shorter TCRB CDR3s in all four CD4+ subsets. Although PCR might favor shorter templates, it would do so equally in patients and controls. In type 1 diabetes patients, VDJ junctions had fewer insertions; deletions at these junctions were more frequent.

This CDR3 region has 13 residues. Germline CDR1 and CDR2: SNHLY and FYNNEI. The V end lost 4 bases, the J end lost 3 bases, and 8 bases lay between the germline ends. A sort by CD45RO/CCR7/CD25/CD127/CD95/CD27 yielded CD4+ naive, central memory, regulatory and stem cell-like memory cells. Every isolated RNA sample was fully reverse transcribed, so sequencing captured expressed TCRB transcripts. Using immunoSEQ multiplex PCR, the repertoire was profiled, and TCRdb retains in-frame clones only, with some absent. The sample contains a few hundred thousand clones, roughly 11% of which appear only once. Concerning this clone itself: Its target is not known.

This TCR was recovered from a woman aged 25 to 39 in good health. The V and J genes are TRBV2 and TRBJ2-3, with D perhaps matching TRBD1 (6 bases). Sequenced material: naive CD4+ T cells from blood. The CDR3 sequence is CASSGQGTDTQYF. CDR3 sequence (DNA): TGTGCCAGCAGTGGGCAGGGGACAGATACGCAGTATTTT. The full variable domain, its missing parts supplied by reference TRBV2 and TRBJ2-3, is EPEVTQTPSHQVTQMGQEVILRCVPISNHLYFYWYRQILGQKVEFLVSFYNNEISEKSEIFDDQFSVERPDGSNFTLKIRSTKLEDSAMYFCASSGQGTDTQYFGPGTRLTVL.